This T cell receptor (beta chain) stems from a study of beta chain features in type 1 diabetes. At the level of the study: Cell yields, gender and age were comparable in patients and healthy donors. Across every sample, around 110,000,000 sorted cells were examined in total.

This clone was detected only a few times. Its specificity is unknown. Trimming left V 4 bases short and J 5 bases short, with 18 bases between. Germline loops: CDR1 SGHRS, CDR2 YFSETQ. This CDR3 is 15 amino acids long. TCRB transcripts that were expressed got sequenced, as all of the isolated RNA had been reverse transcribed. Using immunoSEQ multiplex PCR, the repertoire was profiled, and TCRdb retains in-frame clones only, with some absent. The sample holds about 710,000 clones; over 12% are singletons and the top ten take 0.035% to 0.04%. Regarding the study as a whole: The naive, central memory and Treg TCRB repertoires looked more alike in patients than they did in healthy donors. Moderate but significant shortening of TCRB CDR3s was recorded in all four CD4+ subsets from Type 1 diabetes patients.

The chain employs TRBV5-1 and TRBJ2-5; unclear D gene. The source material was naive CD4+ T cells from blood. This sequence originates from a man younger than 35 with type 1 diabetes. The CDR3 DNA sequence: TGCGCCAGCAGCCCCAGCAGGCCAGGTGGTGAGACCCAGTACTTC. Its protein product is CASSPSRPGGETQYF.